This T cell receptor (beta chain) was captured in a study of beta chain features in type 1 diabetes. Whole-study findings and limits: Whatever favoring of shorter templates PCR might show would apply equally to patients and controls.

The study reverse transcribed the entire isolated RNA, so it sequenced expressed TCRB transcripts. The data were produced by immunoSEQ multiplex PCR, yet TCRdb's version contains in-frame clones alone and is incomplete. This table has roughly 140,000 clones, about 7.3% appearing once. For this clone: Its cognate antigen is unknown.

V shed 2 bases and J 6 bases; nucleotides not matched to a gene: 12. Germline assignment: CDR1 SGHNT and CDR2 YENEEA. The CDR3 extends over 16 amino acids. This chain links TRBV11-3 with TRBJ1-1; 7 bases align to TRBD1. The specimen was central memory CD4+ T cells from blood. The source is a man aged 18 to 30 in good health. CDR3 DNA: TGTGCCAGCAGCTTATCATCCGACCGGGACAGCGCTGAAGCTTTCTTT. This encodes CASSLSSDRDSAEAFF.